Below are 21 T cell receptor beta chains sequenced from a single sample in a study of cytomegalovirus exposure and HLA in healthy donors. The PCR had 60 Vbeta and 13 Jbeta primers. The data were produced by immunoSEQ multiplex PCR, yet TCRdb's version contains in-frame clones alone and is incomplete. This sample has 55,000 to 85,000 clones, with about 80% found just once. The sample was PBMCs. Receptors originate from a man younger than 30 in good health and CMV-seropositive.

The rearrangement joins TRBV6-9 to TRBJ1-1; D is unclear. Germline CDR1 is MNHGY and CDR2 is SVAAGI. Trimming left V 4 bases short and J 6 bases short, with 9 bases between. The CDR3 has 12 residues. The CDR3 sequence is CASSWGSAEAFF. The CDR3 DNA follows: TGTGCCAGCAGTTGGGGTAGCGCTGAAGCTTTCTTT.

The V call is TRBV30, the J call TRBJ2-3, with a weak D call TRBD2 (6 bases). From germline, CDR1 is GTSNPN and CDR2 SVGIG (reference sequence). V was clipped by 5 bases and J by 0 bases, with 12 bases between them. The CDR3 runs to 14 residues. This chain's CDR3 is CAWGVGTSTDTQYF. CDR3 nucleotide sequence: TGTGCCTGGGGGGTGGGGACTAGCACAGATACGCAGTATTTT.

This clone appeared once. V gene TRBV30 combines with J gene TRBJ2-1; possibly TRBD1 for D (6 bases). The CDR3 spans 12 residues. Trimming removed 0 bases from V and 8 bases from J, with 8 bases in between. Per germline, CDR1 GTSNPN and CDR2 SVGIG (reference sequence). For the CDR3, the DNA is TGTGCCTGGAGTGTACAGGGCGATGAGCAGTTCTTC. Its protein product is CAWSVQGDEQFF.

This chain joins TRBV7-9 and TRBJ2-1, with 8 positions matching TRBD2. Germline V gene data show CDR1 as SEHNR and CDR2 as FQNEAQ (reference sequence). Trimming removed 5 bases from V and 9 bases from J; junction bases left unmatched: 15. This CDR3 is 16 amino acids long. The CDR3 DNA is TGTGCCAGCAGCCCCCACGAGAAGCGGGAGAGGATTGAGCAGTTCTTC. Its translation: CASSPHEKRERIEQFF.

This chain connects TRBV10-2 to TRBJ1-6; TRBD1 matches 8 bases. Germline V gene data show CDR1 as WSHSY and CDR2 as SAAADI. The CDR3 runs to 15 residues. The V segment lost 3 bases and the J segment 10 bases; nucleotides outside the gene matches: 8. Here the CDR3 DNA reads TGCGCCAGCAGTGACCTTGGACAGGGTAACTCACCCCTCCACTTT. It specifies CASSDLGQGNSPLHF.

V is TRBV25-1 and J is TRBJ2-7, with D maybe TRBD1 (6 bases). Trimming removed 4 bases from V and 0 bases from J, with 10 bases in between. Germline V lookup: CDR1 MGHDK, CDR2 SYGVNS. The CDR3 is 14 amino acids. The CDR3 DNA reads TGTGCCAGCAGTGTTGGGGGCTCCTCCTACGAGCAGTACTTC. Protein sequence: CASSVGGSSYEQYF.

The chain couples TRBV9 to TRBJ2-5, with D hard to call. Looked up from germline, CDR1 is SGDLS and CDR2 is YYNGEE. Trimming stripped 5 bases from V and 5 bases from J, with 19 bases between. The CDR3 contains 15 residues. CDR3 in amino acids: CASSLLSVFGETQYF. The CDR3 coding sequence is TGTGCCAGCAGTCTTTTGTCGGTCTTCGGGGAGACCCAGTACTTC.

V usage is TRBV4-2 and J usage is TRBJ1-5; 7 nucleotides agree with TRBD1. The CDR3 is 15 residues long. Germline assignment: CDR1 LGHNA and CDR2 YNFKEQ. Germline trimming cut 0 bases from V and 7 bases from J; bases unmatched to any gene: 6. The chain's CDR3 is CASSQEAGGHQPQHF. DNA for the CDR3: TGTGCCAGCAGCCAAGAGGCAGGGGGTCACCAGCCCCAGCATTTT.

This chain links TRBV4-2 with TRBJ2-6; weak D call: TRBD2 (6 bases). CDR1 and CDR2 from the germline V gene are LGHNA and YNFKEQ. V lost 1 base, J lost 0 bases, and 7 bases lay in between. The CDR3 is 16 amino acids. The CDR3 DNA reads TGTGCCAGCAGCCAAGTGGGGGGCTCTGGGGCCAACGTCCTGACTTTC. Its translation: CASSQVGGSGANVLTF.

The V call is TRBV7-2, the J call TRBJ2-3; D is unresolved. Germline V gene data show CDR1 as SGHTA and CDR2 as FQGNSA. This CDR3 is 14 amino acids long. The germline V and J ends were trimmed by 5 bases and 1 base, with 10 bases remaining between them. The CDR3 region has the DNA TGTGCCAGCAGCACCTCTCGAGGCACAGATACGCAGTATTTT. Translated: CASSTSRGTDTQYF.

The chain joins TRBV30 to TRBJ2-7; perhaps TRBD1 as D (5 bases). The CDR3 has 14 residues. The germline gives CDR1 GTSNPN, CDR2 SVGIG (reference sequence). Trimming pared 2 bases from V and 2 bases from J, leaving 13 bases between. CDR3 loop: CAWSSPGFTYEQYF. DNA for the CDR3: TGTGCCTGGAGTTCACCAGGGTTTACCTACGAGCAGTACTTC.

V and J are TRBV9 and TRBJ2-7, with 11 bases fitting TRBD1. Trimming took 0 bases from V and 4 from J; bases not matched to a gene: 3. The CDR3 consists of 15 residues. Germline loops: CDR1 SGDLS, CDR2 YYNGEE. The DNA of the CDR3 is TGTGCCAGCAGCGTAGAAGGGACAGGGGGATACGAGCAGTACTTC. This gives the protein CASSVEGTGGYEQYF.

The CDR3: CASSQRQGNYNEQFF. The CDR3 DNA follows: TGCGCCAGCAGCCAGAGACAGGGGAATTACAATGAGCAGTTCTTC. This rearrangement joins TRBV4-1 to TRBJ2-1; 8 nucleotides match TRBD1. The length of the CDR3 is 15 residues. The J segment lost 4 bases and the V segment lost 3 bases, leaving 5 bases of the junction unmatched. In germline, CDR1 is MGHRA, CDR2 YSYEKL.

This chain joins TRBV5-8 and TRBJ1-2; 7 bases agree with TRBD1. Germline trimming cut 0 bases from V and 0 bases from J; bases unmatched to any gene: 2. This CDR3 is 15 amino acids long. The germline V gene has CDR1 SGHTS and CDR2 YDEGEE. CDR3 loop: CASSLADRANYGYTF. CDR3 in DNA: TGTGCCAGCAGCTTGGCCGACAGGGCTAACTATGGCTACACCTTC.

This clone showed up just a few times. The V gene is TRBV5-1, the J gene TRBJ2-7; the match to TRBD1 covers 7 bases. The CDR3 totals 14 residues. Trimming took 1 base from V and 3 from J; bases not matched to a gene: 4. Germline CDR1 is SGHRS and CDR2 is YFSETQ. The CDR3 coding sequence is TGCGCCAGCAGCTTGTCACAGGGGAACTACGAGCAGTACTTC. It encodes CASSLSQGNYEQYF.

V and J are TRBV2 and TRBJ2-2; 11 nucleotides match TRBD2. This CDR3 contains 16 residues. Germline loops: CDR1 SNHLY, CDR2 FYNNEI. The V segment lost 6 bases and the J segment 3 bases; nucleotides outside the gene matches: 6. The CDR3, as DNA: TGTGCCAGCAGACCGGGACTAGCGGATGACACCGGGGAGCTGTTTTTT. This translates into CASRPGLADDTGELFF.

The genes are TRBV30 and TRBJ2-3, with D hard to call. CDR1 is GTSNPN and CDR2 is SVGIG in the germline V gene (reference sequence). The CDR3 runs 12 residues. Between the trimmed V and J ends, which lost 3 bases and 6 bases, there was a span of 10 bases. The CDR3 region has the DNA TGTGCCTGGAGATCTTCAGCGGATACGCAGTATTTT. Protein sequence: CAWRSSADTQYF.

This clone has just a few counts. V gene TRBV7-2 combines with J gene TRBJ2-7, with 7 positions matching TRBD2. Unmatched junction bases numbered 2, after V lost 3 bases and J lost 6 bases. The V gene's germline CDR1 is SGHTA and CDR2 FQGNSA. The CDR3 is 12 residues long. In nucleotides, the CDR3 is TGTGCCAGCAGCTTTTGGGGGGGCGAGCAGTACTTC. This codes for CASSFWGGEQYF.

CDR3 sequence (DNA): TGTGCCAGCAGTGTAGTCCGGCAGGATGGCTACACCTTC. As protein: CASSVVRQDGYTF. The genes are TRBV6-1 and TRBJ1-2; D unresolved. Trimming stripped 4 bases from V and 6 bases from J, with 12 bases between. The CDR3 has 13 amino acids. Germline-derived CDR1 and CDR2 are MNHNS and SASEGT.

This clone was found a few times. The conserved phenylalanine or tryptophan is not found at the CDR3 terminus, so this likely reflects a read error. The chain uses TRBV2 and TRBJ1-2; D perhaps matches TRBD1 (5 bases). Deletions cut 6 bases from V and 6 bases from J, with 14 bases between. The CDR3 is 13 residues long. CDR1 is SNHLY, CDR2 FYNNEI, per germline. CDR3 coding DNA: TGTGCCAGCAGCGCTGCCGGGGGTGATGGCTACACCGTC. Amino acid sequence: CASSAAGGDGYTV.

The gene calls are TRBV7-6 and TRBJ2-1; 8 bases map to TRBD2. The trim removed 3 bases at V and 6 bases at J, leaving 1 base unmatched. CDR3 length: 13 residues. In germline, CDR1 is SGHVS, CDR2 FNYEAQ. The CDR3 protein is CASSFSGVNEQFF. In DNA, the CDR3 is TGTGCCAGCAGCTTTAGCGGGGTCAATGAGCAGTTCTTC.